Below are 3 T cell receptor beta chains sequenced from a single sample in a study of circulating and synovial CD4+ cells in juvenile arthritis. Measured with immunoSEQ multiplex PCR; TCRdb has only the in-frame clones, and not every one. The sample records tens of thousands of clones, around 95% being singletons. The sample comprised CD4+ T cells from blood. The receptors here all came from a human donor with juvenile idiopathic arthritis.

The J gene is TRBJ2-1, the V gene TRBV7-8; no reliable D call. The CDR3 is made up of 14 amino acids. Trimming cost V 6 bases and J 10 bases, with 19 bases left between them. Germline V gene sequence: CDR1 SGHVS, CDR2 FQNEAQ. The DNA of the CDR3 is TGTGCCAGCAGACCCGTCCGGAATTCGCGGGAGCAGTTCTTC. Translation: CASRPVRNSREQFF.

This chain links TRBV4-1 with TRBJ2-5; 11 nucleotides agree with TRBD1. The end of the DNA aligns better with TRBJ2-7, so the J call may be wrong. CDR3 size: 14 residues. Germline V gene data show CDR1 as MGHRA and CDR2 as YSYEKL. The CDR3: CASSPGQGAYEQYF. The DNA of the CDR3 is TGCGCCAGCAGCCCGGGACAGGGGGCCTACGAGCAGTACTTC.

The chain is built from TRBV10-3 and TRBJ2-3; 7 bases fit TRBD2. In germline, CDR1 is ENHRY, CDR2 SYGVKD. The CDR3 has 17 residues. J gave up 5 bases and V 0 bases, and 11 bases lay outside the gene matches. The CDR3 DNA reads TGTGCCATCAGTGAGTCAAGCCTAGCGGAGCGGGGAGATACGCAGTATTTT. Translating gives CAISESSLAERGDTQYF.